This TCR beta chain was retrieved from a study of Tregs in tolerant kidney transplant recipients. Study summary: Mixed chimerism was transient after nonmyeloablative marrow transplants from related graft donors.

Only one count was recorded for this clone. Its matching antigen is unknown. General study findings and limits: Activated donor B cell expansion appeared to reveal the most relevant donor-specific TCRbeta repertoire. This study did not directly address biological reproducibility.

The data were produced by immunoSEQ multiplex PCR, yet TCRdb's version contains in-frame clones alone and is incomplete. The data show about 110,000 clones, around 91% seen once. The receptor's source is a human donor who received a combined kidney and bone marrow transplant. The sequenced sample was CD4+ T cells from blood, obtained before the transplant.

CDR3 coding DNA: TGTGCCAGCCGTCCCAGGGGGATCTCCTACGAGCAGTACTTC. This translates into CASRPRGISYEQYF. The J gene is TRBJ2-7, the V gene TRBV2, with TRBD1 matching 7 bases. The V and J ends lost 8 bases and 0 bases, in that order; junction bases with no gene match: 7. CDR3 length: 14 residues. CDR1 is SNHLY and CDR2 is FYNNEI in the germline V gene. The complete variable domain, with remaining parts taken from reference TRBV2 and TRBJ2-7, reads EPEVTQTPSHQVTQMGQEVILRCVPISNHLYFYWYRQILGQKVEFLVSFYNNEISEKSEIFDDQFSVERPDGSNFTLKIRSTKLEDSAMYFCASRPRGISYEQYFGPGTRLTVT.